The 8 T cell receptor beta chains given below trace back to one sample, sequenced in a study of blood T cell repertoires in COVID-19. The assay was immunoSEQ multiplex PCR, and TCRdb's table has in-frame clones only and misses some. The sample has under 100,000 clones, 80% to 90% seen once; the top ten hold 0.85% to 1.2%. The sequencing sample was made of peripheral blood. The receptors here all came from a human donor in a cohort sampled during active COVID-19.

This clone was seen a few times. The gene calls are TRBV7-9 and TRBJ1-1; tentative D call: TRBD1 (5 bases). Trimming stripped 7 bases from V and 6 bases from J, with 18 bases between. There are 14 residues in the CDR3. Germline V CDR1 and CDR2: SEHNR, FQNEAQ (reference sequence). This chain's CDR3 is CASISGTGKAEAFF. The CDR3 DNA follows: TGTGCCAGCATTAGCGGGACGGGGAAAGCTGAAGCTTTCTTT.

The chain employs TRBV9 and TRBJ2-2; maybe TRBD2 (5 bases). There are 14 residues in the CDR3. Per the germline V gene, CDR1 is SGDLS and CDR2 is YYNGEE. Trimming removed 4 bases at V and 8 bases at J, with 15 bases between. The CDR3 loop reads CASSSREETGELFF. In DNA form, the CDR3 reads TGTGCCAGCAGCTCCCGGGAAGAGACGGGGGAGCTGTTTTTT.

This clone was found once. The V gene is TRBV15, the J gene TRBJ1-1, with 7 bases lining up with TRBD1. The CDR3 is 13 amino acids. CDR1 and CDR2 from the germline V gene are LNHNV and YYDKDF (reference sequence). V lost 9 bases to trimming and J lost 1 base; unmatched junction nucleotides: 5. The CDR3 DNA follows: TGTGCCACGGGGACAGCCCCGAACACTGAAGCTTTCTTT. Encoded protein: CATGTAPNTEAFF.

V usage is TRBV7-8 and J usage is TRBJ1-2; D not certain. V lost 2 bases and J 2 bases, leaving 6 bases between the germline ends. Germline V gene data show CDR1 as SGHVS and CDR2 as FQNEAQ. This CDR3 has 13 amino acids. CDR3 in DNA: TGTGCCAGCAGCTTACCGGGAAACTATGGCTACACCTTC. It yields the protein CASSLPGNYGYTF. The full variable domain, in which reference TRBV7-8 and TRBJ1-2 provide the parts outside the CDR3, is GAGVSQSPRYKVAKRGQDVALRCDPISGHVSLFWYQQALGQGPEFLTYFQNEAQLDKSGLPSDRFFAERPEGSVSTLKIQRTQQEDSAVYLCASSLPGNYGYTFGSGTRLTVV.

The V call is TRBV16, the J call TRBJ1-5; D gene unclear. The CDR3 consists of 16 residues. The V and J ends lost 3 bases and 3 bases respectively, with 15 bases between them. Germline V gene lookup returns CDR1 KGHSY and CDR2 FQNENV. CDR3 region: CASSQGMGGLNQPQHF. CDR3 sequence (DNA): TGTGCCAGCAGCCAGGGCATGGGAGGGCTCAATCAGCCCCAGCATTTT. Together with reference TRBV16 and TRBJ1-5, the CDR3 gives the full variable domain: GEEVAQTPKHLVRGEGQKAKLYCAPIKGHSYVFWYQQVLKNEFKFLISFQNENVFDETGMPKERFSAKCLPNSPCSLEIQATKLEDSAVYFCASSQGMGGLNQPQHFGDGTRLSIL.

J is TRBJ2-1 and V is TRBV3-1 (or the pseudogene TRBV3-2), with D possibly TRBD2 on 6 matching bases. Trimming shortened V by 0 bases and J by 12 bases, and 15 bases separated the two germline ends. CDR3 length equals 14 residues. The germline CDR1 and CDR2 sequences are LGHDT and YNNKEL (reference sequence). The CDR3: CASSQERSGVGQFF. The DNA of the CDR3 is TGTGCCAGCAGCCAAGAACGTTCGGGGGTCGGGCAGTTCTTC.

This chain uses TRBV30 with TRBJ2-3, with 8 bases identical to TRBD2. V was clipped by 0 bases and J by 1 base; unmatched bases: 6. The CDR3 has 16 amino acids. Germline CDR1 is GTSNPN and CDR2 is SVGIG (reference sequence). CDR3 in amino acids: CAWSVRSSGRTDTQYF. CDR3 DNA: TGTGCCTGGAGTGTACGGTCTAGCGGGCGCACAGATACGCAGTATTTT.

The chain links TRBV28 to TRBJ1-2; D is uncertain. Trimming left V 3 bases short and J 4 bases short, with 12 bases between. Germline assignment: CDR1 MDHEN and CDR2 SYDVKM. The CDR3 is 14 residues long. As DNA, the CDR3 is TGTGCCAGCAGTTTTGAGGTGACTTCCTATGGCTACACCTTC. Encoded protein: CASSFEVTSYGYTF.